The 29 T cell receptor beta chains below were found in one sample sequenced in a study of CD8 T cells in Susac syndrome. RNA in amounts of roughly 0.45 to 1 ug was reverse transcribed with random hexamers. One entry per CDR3 protein, called by TCRdb with MiXCR from the immunoSEQ multiplex PCR reads. This table has about 200,000 distinct CDR3 sequences, approximately 95% appearing once. The sequenced sample was CD4+ T cells from PBMCs. The receptors were gathered from a human donor in good health.

The chain has TRBV5-1 and TRBJ2-5; D may correspond to TRBD1 or TRBD2 (5 bases each). Trimming shortened V by 5 bases and J by 1 base, and 12 bases separated the two germline ends. The CDR3 contains 14 residues. Germline CDR1 and CDR2: SGHRS and YFSETQ. This CDR3 is CASRDTGTQETQYF. In nucleotides, the CDR3 is TGCGCCAGCAGGGACACCGGGACCCAAGAGACCCAGTACTTC. Looking up the rest from reference TRBV5-1 and TRBJ2-5 gives the full variable domain: KAGVTQTPRYLIKTRGQQVTLSCSPISGHRSVSWYQQTPGQGLQFLFEYFSETQRNKGNFPGRFSGRQFSNSRSEMNVSTLELGDSALYLCASRDTGTQETQYFGPGTRLLVL.

The chain is built from TRBV12-3 or TRBV12-4 and TRBJ2-3; 10 bases align to TRBD2. The CDR3 runs 16 residues. With V trimmed by 2 bases and J by 5 bases, 7 bases remained unmatched. CDR3 amino acids: CASSLRAGGQIDTQYF. The CDR3 DNA follows: TGTGCCAGCAGTTTAAGAGCGGGGGGGCAAATAGATACGCAGTATTTT.

The rearrangement joins TRBV29-1 to TRBJ2-5, with D perhaps TRBD2 (5 bases). CDR3 length: 13 amino acids. Between the trimmed V and J ends, which lost 8 bases and 4 bases, there was a span of 17 bases. Germline CDR1 and CDR2: SQVTM and ANQGSEA. CDR3 sequence (DNA): TGCAGCACCCGATTGAGGGCTCGAGAGACCCAGTACTTC. Encoded protein: CSTRLRARETQYF.

Only one count was recorded for this clonotype. The gene calls are TRBV12-3 or TRBV12-4 and TRBJ1-1, with TRBD1 matching 7 bases. The CDR3 extends over 14 amino acids. V gave up 7 bases and J gave up 0 bases; unmatched junction bases: 5. CDR3 region: CASTFDRVNTEAFF. CDR3 DNA sequence: TGTGCCAGCACCTTCGACAGGGTGAACACTGAAGCTTTCTTT.

V is TRBV29-1 and J is TRBJ1-1, with D perhaps TRBD1 (6 bases). V lost 7 bases to trimming and J lost 0 bases, with 15 bases between them. The CDR3 sequence is 14 residues long. Germline V gene sequence: CDR1 SQVTM, CDR2 ANQGSEA. The CDR3 DNA sequence: TGCAGCGGTTCCCACAGGGACTTGAACACTGAAGCTTTCTTT. As protein: CSGSHRDLNTEAFF.

This rearrangement joins TRBV18 to TRBJ1-1; D unclear. The V and J ends lost 6 bases and 3 bases respectively, with 11 bases between them. Germline CDR1 KGHSH, CDR2 LQKENI. This CDR3 has 13 amino acids. The CDR3 nucleotides read TGTGCCAGCTCCCGAAGTGTGGACACTGAAGCTTTCTTT. Its protein product is CASSRSVDTEAFF.

V usage is TRBV29-1 and J usage is TRBJ2-2; D uncertain. This CDR3 contains 13 residues. Deletions cut 7 bases from V and 4 bases from J, with 13 bases between. The germline CDR1 and CDR2 sequences are SQVTM and ANQGSEA. CDR3 in amino acids: CSAGPRVTGELFF. CDR3 coding DNA: TGCAGCGCGGGCCCACGTGTCACCGGGGAGCTGTTTTTT.

V usage is TRBV7-3 and J usage is TRBJ2-1; 11 bases line up with TRBD2. With V trimmed by 5 bases and J by 7 bases, 13 bases remained unmatched. CDR1 and CDR2 (germline): SGHTA, FQGTGA. This CDR3 has 17 amino acids. The DNA for the CDR3 is TGTGCCAGCAGCCCGCAGACTAGCGGGGCCTTCTCTAATGAGCAGTTCTTC. Residues: CASSPQTSGAFSNEQFF.

The genes are TRBV24-1 and TRBJ1-2; 10 bases are shared with TRBD1. J lost 4 bases, V lost 6 bases, and 10 bases had no gene match. Germline CDR1 reads KGHDR; CDR2 reads SFDVKD. The CDR3 has 16 amino acids. The CDR3: CATSPGTGDAVYGYTF. The CDR3 nucleotides read TGTGCCACCAGTCCCGGGACAGGGGATGCAGTCTATGGCTACACCTTC.

The chain joins TRBV27 to TRBJ2-1; perhaps TRBD2 as D (6 bases). The CDR3 has 15 amino acids. CDR1 and CDR2 (germline): MNHEY, SMNVEV (reference sequence). V was pared by 6 bases and J by 7 bases, with 19 bases between. The DNA for the CDR3 is TGTGCCAGCAGGCCGGGGGTAGGGTTTCGGAATGAGCAGTTCTTC. This sequence encodes CASRPGVGFRNEQFF.

V usage is TRBV4-1 and J usage is TRBJ2-1, with 12 bases matching TRBD1. This CDR3 region has 16 residues. Per the germline V gene, CDR1 is MGHRA and CDR2 is YSYEKL. The trim removed 0 bases at V and 6 bases at J, leaving 3 bases unmatched. CDR3 loop: CASSQDRDRGLNEQFF. CDR3 coding DNA: TGCGCCAGCAGCCAAGACCGGGACAGGGGGCTCAATGAGCAGTTCTTC.

V and J are TRBV20-1 and TRBJ1-5; the D gene is possibly TRBD1 (6 bases). V dropped 8 bases and J dropped 4 bases, with 15 bases sitting between them. This CDR3 region has 13 residues. In germline, CDR1 is DFQATT, CDR2 SNEGSKA (reference sequence). In nucleotides, the CDR3 is TGCAGTTCCAGAGGAGGGGGGAATCAGCCCCAGCATTTT. It yields the protein CSSRGGGNQPQHF.

The V call is TRBV9, the J call TRBJ2-1; 11 nucleotides agree with TRBD2. This CDR3 is built from 16 residues. Trimming removed 0 bases from V and 8 bases from J; junction bases left unmatched: 7. The V gene's germline CDR1 is SGDLS and CDR2 YYNGEE. CDR3 residues: CASSVVGTSGGDEQFF. CDR3 bases: TGTGCCAGCAGCGTAGTTGGGACTAGCGGTGGGGATGAGCAGTTCTTC.

The rearrangement joins TRBV28 to TRBJ2-1; D not certain. CDR1 is MDHEN and CDR2 is SYDVKM in the germline V gene. The CDR3 has 10 residues. With 4 bases removed from V and 5 bases from J, the gap between germline ends came to 0 bases. This chain's CDR3 is CASSYNEQFF. For the CDR3, the DNA is TGTGCCAGCAGTTACAATGAGCAGTTCTTC. The full variable domain, with the rest looked up from reference TRBV28 and TRBJ2-1, is DVKVTQSSRYLVKRTGEKVFLECVQDMDHENMFWYRQDPGLGLRLIYFSYDVKMKEKGDIPEGYSVSREKKERFSLILESASTNQTSMYLCASSYNEQFFGPGTRLTVL.

The rearrangement joins TRBV4-1 to TRBJ2-3; TRBD2 matches at 10 bases. CDR3 length: 17 residues. The germline V gene has CDR1 MGHRA and CDR2 YSYEKL. Unmatched junction bases numbered 9, after V lost 3 bases and J lost 3 bases. CDR3 bases: TGCGCCAGCAGCCATGAGGCTCCAGCGGGGGGGACAGATACGCAGTATTTT. This gives the protein CASSHEAPAGGTDTQYF.

The V and J genes are TRBV20-1 and TRBJ1-2; 7 positions match TRBD1. CDR3 length: 13 residues. CDR1 and CDR2 (germline): DFQATT, SNEGSKA (reference sequence). Unmatched junction bases numbered 6, after V lost 5 bases and J lost 3 bases. CDR3 coding DNA: TGCAGTGCTCGCACAGGGGAAGACTATGGCTACACCTTC. This gives the protein CSARTGEDYGYTF.

This chain joins TRBV19 and TRBJ2-5; D is uncertain. The CDR3 is made up of 14 amino acids. Per germline, CDR1 LNHDA and CDR2 SQIVND (reference sequence). V was clipped by 10 bases and J by 3 bases, with 18 bases between them. The CDR3 reads CATSRVIREETQYF. The DNA for the CDR3 is TGTGCCACCAGCCGGGTGATAAGGGAAGAGACCCAGTACTTC. The full variable domain, in which reference TRBV19 and TRBJ2-5 provide the parts outside the CDR3, is DGGITQSPKYLFRKEGQNVTLSCEQNLNHDAMYWYRQDPGQGLRLIYYSQIVNDFQKGDIAEGYSVSREKKESFPLTVTSAQKNPTAFYLCATSRVIREETQYFGPGTRLLVL.

The chain employs TRBV9 and TRBJ2-3; D call uncertain. Germline values: CDR1 SGDLS, CDR2 YYNGEE. The germline V and J ends were trimmed by 4 bases and 4 bases, with 10 bases remaining between them. This CDR3 spans 13 amino acids. The CDR3 DNA reads as TGTGCCAGCAGCCCCGGAGCGCCAGATACGCAGTATTTT. Protein: CASSPGAPDTQYF. Full variable domain (outside the CDR3, taken from reference TRBV9 and TRBJ2-3): DSGVTQTPKHLITATGQRVTLRCSPRSGDLSVYWYQQSLDQGLQFLIQYYNGEERAKGNILERFSAQQFPDLHSELNLSSLELGDSALYFCASSPGAPDTQYFGPGTRLTVL.

CDR3 in amino acids: CASSEHRGRAETQYF. CDR3 coding DNA: TGTGCCAGCAGTGAACACAGGGGCAGGGCGGAGACCCAGTACTTC. This rearrangement joins TRBV25-1 to TRBJ2-5; TRBD1 matches 7 bases. The CDR3 runs 15 residues. Trimming removed 2 bases from V and 5 bases from J; junction bases left unmatched: 8. Germline V gene lookup returns CDR1 MGHDK and CDR2 SYGVNS.

For this clonotype: One end of the junction varies from germline; a read error may be responsible. J is TRBJ2-1 and V is TRBV3-1, with TRBD2 identical over 10 bases. The CDR3 has 18 residues. Looked up from germline, CDR1 is LGHDT and CDR2 is YNNKEL (reference sequence). The CDR3 DNA sequence: TGTGCCAACAGCCCCTCCCGGCGGCTAGCGGGAGTTGGCAATGAGCAGTTCTTC. Protein product: CANSPSRRLAGVGNEQFF.

This rearrangement joins TRBV3-1 to TRBJ2-1; D not certain. The CDR3 is made up of 14 amino acids. The germline V and J ends were trimmed by 6 bases and 5 bases, with 14 bases remaining between them. CDR1 and CDR2 from the germline V gene are LGHDT and YNNKEL (reference sequence). In DNA, the CDR3 is TGTGCCAGCAGTCCCGGGCCCACGAACAATGAGCAGTTCTTC. Protein: CASSPGPTNNEQFF.

The V and J genes are TRBV20-1 and TRBJ1-1; D unresolved. Trimming left V 3 bases short and J 2 bases short, with 10 bases between. Germline CDR1 and CDR2: DFQATT and SNEGSKA (reference sequence). The CDR3 contains 13 residues. The CDR3 DNA sequence: TGCAGTGCTAGCCCACTCAGAAACACTGAAGCTTTCTTT. It codes for CSASPLRNTEAFF.

The CDR3 protein is CASSEMYGYTF. CDR3 coding DNA: TGTGCCAGCAGTGAGATGTATGGCTACACCTTC. The rearrangement joins TRBV2 to TRBJ1-2; D uncertain. V was clipped by 3 bases and J by 5 bases, with 4 bases between them. CDR3 length equals 11 residues. CDR1 SNHLY and CDR2 FYNNEI come from the germline V gene.

The chain is built from TRBV12-3 or TRBV12-4 and TRBJ2-3; D gene unclear. This CDR3 has 12 residues. V lost 5 bases to trimming and J lost 6 bases, with 9 bases between them. CDR3 region: CASSLPSDTQYF. CDR3 sequence (DNA): TGTGCCAGCAGTCTTCCATCCGATACGCAGTATTTT.

V gene TRBV30 combines with J gene TRBJ1-2, with D perhaps matching TRBD1 (6 bases). This CDR3 spans 13 amino acids. The germline V gene has CDR1 GTSNPN and CDR2 SVGIG (reference sequence). V was cut by 3 bases and J by 4 bases, with 12 bases left in between. The CDR3 here is CAWSDTGIYGYTF. The DNA for the CDR3 is TGTGCCTGGAGCGACACAGGGATCTATGGCTACACCTTC.

The V and J genes are TRBV29-1 and TRBJ2-1, with 8 bases that match TRBD2. The V segment lost 6 bases and the J segment 2 bases; nucleotides outside the gene matches: 9. This CDR3 contains 15 residues. Germline CDR1 SQVTM, CDR2 ANQGSEA. The DNA for the CDR3 is TGCAGCGTCCTTGATGGCGGGGGGACCTACAATGAGCAGTTCTTC. It encodes CSVLDGGGTYNEQFF.

The chain links TRBV18 to TRBJ2-1; the match to TRBD2 covers 16 bases. Trimming cost V 0 bases and J 7 bases; bases outside gene matches: 3. Germline CDR1 KGHSH, CDR2 LQKENI. CDR3 length: 17 residues. CDR3 residues: CASSPPGLAGGPNEQFF. For the CDR3, the DNA is TGTGCCAGCTCACCACCGGGACTAGCGGGAGGGCCAAATGAGCAGTTCTTC.

The gene calls are TRBV25-1 and TRBJ2-5, with D possibly matching TRBD2 (6 bases). CDR1 and CDR2 (germline): MGHDK, SYGVNS. CDR3 size: 15 residues. The V end lost 2 bases, the J end lost 1 base, and 11 bases lay between the germline ends. The CDR3 here is CASSEAGISQETQYF. The CDR3 region has the DNA TGTGCCAGCAGTGAAGCGGGGATCTCCCAAGAGACCCAGTACTTC.

The chain has TRBV5-1 and TRBJ1-1; D not resolved. The V gene lost 0 bases and the J gene lost 2 bases, with 8 bases spanning the gap. CDR1 is SGHRS and CDR2 is YFSETQ in the germline V gene. The length of the CDR3 is 14 residues. The DNA for the CDR3 is TGCGCCAGCAGCTTGGTATCAGATAACACTGAAGCTTTCTTT. It codes for CASSLVSDNTEAFF.